This T cell receptor (beta chain) was identified in a study of beta chain features in type 1 diabetes. Averaging approximately 0.11 L, one heparinised blood draw was given by each donor. Sequencing targeted expressed TCRB transcripts, as all isolated RNA had been reverse transcribed. Assay: immunoSEQ multiplex PCR; the TCRdb copy retains only in-frame clones and omits some. The sample consists of tens of thousands of clones, around 49% of them appearing once. The sample holds a few counts of this clone. The antigen is undetermined. The CDR3 runs to 14 residues. Germline V gives CDR1 SGHNT, CDR2 YENEEA. The V gene lost 1 base and the J gene lost 5 bases, with 9 bases spanning the gap. General study points: For cells with high TCR expression, cDNA sequencing could yield over-representation. A definitive answer on HLA type influencing TCRB rearrangement was not reached here. Significant though moderate, a shortening of TCRB CDR3s appeared in all four CD4+ subsets of Type 1 diabetes patients.

The genes are TRBV11-3 and TRBJ2-1; a possible D gene is TRBD2 (6 bases). Sequencing was carried out using central memory CD4+ T cells from blood. The clonotype was recovered from a man between 25 and 39 years old with type 1 diabetes. CDR3 sequence: CASSLGRTNNEQFF. The CDR3, as DNA: TGTGCCAGCAGCTTAGGGAGGACTAACAATGAGCAGTTCTTC.